Presented here are 9 T cell receptor beta chains from one specimen sequenced in a study of blood T cell repertoires in COVID-19. Assay used: immunoSEQ multiplex PCR; TCRdb lists only in-frame clones, some missing. The table records approximately 93,000 clones, just over 85% of them present only once. Sequencing was done on a sample of peripheral blood. These receptors all stem from a man aged 45 to 65 with COVID-19, enrolled during active disease.

The chain employs TRBV5-6 and TRBJ1-2; 12 bases are a match to TRBD1. The junction had 6 bases not matched to a gene; V was cut back by 1 base and J by 8 bases. The CDR3 runs to 15 residues. Germline V gene sequence: CDR1 SGHDT, CDR2 YYEEEE. CDR3 residues: CASSLKGTGGAGYTF. Here the CDR3 DNA reads TGTGCCAGCAGCTTGAAGGGGACAGGGGGCGCGGGCTACACCTTC.

This chain connects TRBV3-1 (or the pseudogene TRBV3-2) to TRBJ1-3; tentative D call: TRBD1 (5 bases). V was cut by 3 bases and J by 0 bases, with 12 bases left in between. The CDR3 is made up of 16 amino acids. CDR1 is LGHDT and CDR2 is YNNKEL in the germline V gene (reference sequence). In DNA, the CDR3 is TGTGCCAGCAGCCAGGGGCAGCTACGCTCTGGAAACACCATATATTTT. It is translated as CASSQGQLRSGNTIYF.

This chain joins TRBV5-1 and TRBJ2-1; D possibly corresponds to TRBD2 (5 bases). Germline loops: CDR1 SGHRS, CDR2 YFSETQ. V lost 2 bases and J 0 bases, leaving 9 bases between the germline ends. This CDR3 comprises 15 residues. CDR3 residues: CASSLRRVSYNEQFF. Written as DNA, the CDR3 is TGCGCCAGCAGCTTAAGGCGGGTCTCCTACAATGAGCAGTTCTTC.

The chain employs TRBV19 and TRBJ1-2; TRBD1 matches at 11 bases. The CDR3 sequence is 15 residues long. Germline CDR1 and CDR2: LNHDA and SQIVND (reference sequence). The ends lost 6 bases at V and 5 bases at J; junction bases unmatched: 8. The CDR3 here is CASRPGTGGRYGYTF. The DNA of the CDR3 is TGTGCCAGTAGACCCGGGACAGGGGGACGGTATGGCTACACCTTC.

This chain links TRBV5-8 with TRBJ1-2; TRBD1 aligns across 8 bases. This CDR3 contains 14 residues. Trimming at V came to 5 bases and at J to 5 bases, leaving 8 bases not matched to a gene. Germline V gene lookup returns CDR1 SGHTS and CDR2 YDEGEE. The CDR3 bases are TGTGCCAGCAGTAACAGGGGGGGCGAGTATGGCTACACCTTC. This gives the protein CASSNRGGEYGYTF.

A few counts support this clone. The chain employs TRBV18 and TRBJ2-7; 9 bases are shared with TRBD1. CDR3 length equals 15 residues. V was clipped by 3 bases and J by 3 bases; unmatched bases: 6. Germline lookup yields CDR1 KGHSH and CDR2 LQKENI. Written as DNA, the CDR3 is TGTGCCAGCTCACCTGTACAGGGGGCGGTCTACGAGCAGTACTTC. Translated, it gives CASSPVQGAVYEQYF.

The chain uses TRBV18 and TRBJ1-2; 7 bases agree with TRBD1. The CDR3 is 18 residues long. Germline-derived CDR1 and CDR2 are KGHSH and LQKENI. J lost 0 bases, V lost 5 bases, and 15 bases had no gene match. CDR3 residues: CASSYPTGKGAANYGYTF. CDR3 sequence (DNA): TGTGCCAGCTCATATCCGACAGGGAAAGGGGCAGCTAACTATGGCTACACCTTC.

The genes are TRBV7-9 and TRBJ2-2; D might be TRBD2 (6 bases). Germline V gives CDR1 SEHNR, CDR2 FQNEAQ (reference sequence). CDR3 length: 16 residues. V was pared by 5 bases and J by 3 bases, with 16 bases between. CDR3 amino acids: CASSAGRGSYTGELFF. CDR3 DNA: TGTGCCAGCAGCGCTGGTCGGGGGTCTTACACCGGGGAGCTGTTTTTT.

At least ten counts were recorded for this clone. The junction shows a germline mismatch at one end, possibly a read error. The same CDR3 can be traced to other DNA sequences in this sample. The rearrangement uses TRBV7-2 and TRBJ1-1, with a tentative D call TRBD1 (5 bases). Germline V gene lookup returns CDR1 SGHTA and CDR2 FQGNSA. The CDR3 is 13 amino acids. Here the CDR3 DNA reads TGTGCCAGCAGTTTAGACAGAATAACTGAAGCTTTCTTT. It translates to CASSLDRITEAFF.